One T cell receptor beta chain is described in this entry. Its matching antigen is unknown. The method was immunoSEQ multiplex PCR; TCRdb's version includes in-frame clones alone and lacks a portion of them. The profile covers about 27,000 clones, with roughly 85% appearing a single time and approximately 48% taken by the ten largest. CDR3 size: 14 residues. Germline V gene data show CDR1 as SGHVS and CDR2 as FQNEAQ. The V segment lost 3 bases and the J segment 5 bases; nucleotides outside the gene matches: 4. The source of the sample is a study of OX40 agonist ivuxolimab in advanced cancers. In the study overall: Patients got intravenous ivuxolimab at 0.01 to 10 mg/kg every 2 weeks. Study results and caveats: Certain nonresponding patients likewise had low normalized T-cell clonal expansion. CD8+ T cells were the subset that, on average, had more expanded clones than CD4+.

Systemic immunosuppression or a history of autoimmune disease excluded patients. The specimen comprised CD4+ or CD8+ T cells sorted from blood, sampled in a trial of the OX40 agonist ivuxolimab. This TCR was sampled from an adult with an advanced solid tumor such as melanoma, head and neck, liver or kidney cancer. The chain has TRBV7-8 and TRBJ1-2; TRBD1 matches at 9 bases. The CDR3 DNA reads TGTGCCAGCAGCTTGGGGACAGGGAAGTATGGCTACACCTTC. Translation gives CASSLGTGKYGYTF.